This record covers a single TCR beta chain. This sample was included in a study of blood T cell repertoires in COVID-19. Study information: Samples came from the United States, Italy and Spain, spanning acute and convalescent COVID-19.

The CDR3 runs to 15 residues. CDR1 MNHEY and CDR2 SVGEGT come from the germline V gene. Trimming cost V 5 bases and J 0 bases, with 11 bases left between them. Using immunoSEQ multiplex PCR, the repertoire was profiled, and TCRdb retains in-frame clones only, with some absent. The sample has 25,000 to 30,000 clones; 85% to 95% are singletons. The chain is built from TRBV6-2 or TRBV6-3 and TRBJ2-4, with D tentatively TRBD2 (5 bases). This TCR was sampled from a woman aged 65 to 85 with COVID-19, enrolled during active disease. Material for sequencing was peripheral blood. CDR3 DNA: TGTGCCAGCAGTGGAGGCTTCAGAGCCAAAAACATTCAGTACTTC. Protein sequence: CASSGGFRAKNIQYF.